Presented here are 29 T cell receptor beta chains from one specimen sequenced in a study of blood T cell repertoires in COVID-19. Profiling relied on immunoSEQ multiplex PCR, and the TCRdb table lists in-frame clones only, not all of them. The data show about 140,000 clones, around 83% seen once. Sequencing used peripheral blood. Receptors originate from an elderly woman with acute or convalescent COVID-19.

The V and J genes are TRBV6-1 and TRBJ1-2; no clear D. Germline lookup yields CDR1 MNHNS and CDR2 SASEGT. The CDR3 sequence is 14 residues long. Trimming cost V 2 bases and J 6 bases, with 13 bases left between them. The CDR3 DNA reads as TGTGCCAGCAGTGAAAGTTATATGGGCGATGGCTACACCTTC. Protein sequence: CASSESYMGDGYTF.

This chain connects TRBV4-1 to TRBJ2-3; D not certain. From germline, CDR1 is MGHRA and CDR2 YSYEKL. The CDR3 has 15 amino acids. The V end lost 1 base, the J end lost 6 bases, and 14 bases lay between the germline ends. The CDR3 nucleotides read TGCGCCAGCAGCCAAGTCGTTGGCGGTCCTGATACGCAGTATTTT. This translates into CASSQVVGGPDTQYF.

The gene calls are TRBV9 and TRBJ2-1, with D tentatively TRBD2 (6 bases). Germline V gene sequence: CDR1 SGDLS, CDR2 YYNGEE. V lost 0 bases and J lost 8, with 12 bases in between. The CDR3 totals 14 residues. This CDR3 is CASSVEAGSYEQFF. The CDR3 nucleotides read TGTGCCAGCAGCGTAGAGGCCGGGAGCTATGAGCAGTTCTTC.

The chain couples TRBV11-2 to TRBJ1-1; D uncertain. Germline V gene lookup returns CDR1 SGHAT and CDR2 FQNNGV. Between the trimmed V and J ends, which lost 6 bases and 3 bases, there was a span of 20 bases. The length of the CDR3 is 16 residues. CDR3 DNA sequence: TGTGCCAGCAGTCACGGGAGGCGGGGTCGGGACACTGAAGCTTTCTTT. Translation gives CASSHGRRGRDTEAFF.

This chain joins TRBV3-1 (or the pseudogene TRBV3-2) and TRBJ2-5, with 9 positions matching TRBD1. The CDR3 has 16 residues. Germline trimming cut 4 bases from V and 3 bases from J; bases unmatched to any gene: 9. The germline gives CDR1 LGHDT, CDR2 YNNKEL (reference sequence). CDR3 DNA: TGTGCCAGCAGCCTCCAAAACAGGGGGCTGAAAGAGACCCAGTACTTC. Its translation is CASSLQNRGLKETQYF.

This clone was observed once. This chain uses TRBV12-3 or TRBV12-4 with TRBJ1-6; a weak D match, TRBD1 (5 bases). The CDR3 contains 13 residues. The CDR3 here is CATGQGYYSPLHF. CDR3 nucleotides: TGTGCTACCGGGCAGGGTTATTATTCACCCCTCCACTTT.

The chain uses TRBV4-1 and TRBJ2-7; 11 bases are a match to TRBD2. Germline trimming cut 3 bases from V and 2 bases from J; bases unmatched to any gene: 6. Germline loops: CDR1 MGHRA, CDR2 YSYEKL. The CDR3 runs 16 residues. CDR3 in DNA: TGCGCCAGCAGCCAGTACAGTAGCGGGGGGGCCTACGAGCAGTACTTC. Its protein is CASSQYSSGGAYEQYF.

The chain has TRBV5-6 and TRBJ2-6; possible D gene TRBD1, 6 bases. Germline V lookup: CDR1 SGHDT, CDR2 YYEEEE. V dropped 2 bases and J dropped 0 bases, with 9 bases sitting between them. The CDR3 is made up of 16 amino acids. CDR3 region: CASSLQGYSGANVLTF. For the CDR3, the DNA is TGTGCCAGCAGCTTACAGGGTTACTCTGGGGCCAACGTCCTGACTTTC.

The J gene is TRBJ1-2, the V gene TRBV6-1, with 8 positions matching TRBD1. The CDR3 totals 14 residues. Germline V lookup: CDR1 MNHNS, CDR2 SASEGT. The V gene end was trimmed by 3 bases and the J gene end by 8 bases; junction bases not matched to a gene: 8. The CDR3 nucleotides read TGTGCCAGCAGTGAGAGGACAGGGATACAGGGCTACACCTTC. Translated, it gives CASSERTGIQGYTF.

The chain links TRBV30 to TRBJ2-3; 9 positions agree with TRBD2. The V gene end was trimmed by 1 base and the J gene end by 2 bases; junction bases not matched to a gene: 4. Per the germline V gene, CDR1 is GTSNPN and CDR2 is SVGIG (reference sequence). This CDR3 contains 15 residues. The CDR3 nucleotides are TGTGCCTGGAGTGGACGCGGGAGGGCCACAGATACGCAGTATTTT. Encoded protein: CAWSGRGRATDTQYF.

This clone was detected only a few times. The chain links TRBV2 to TRBJ1-2; 7 positions match TRBD1. In germline, CDR1 is SNHLY, CDR2 FYNNEI. CDR3 length: 14 residues. The V segment lost 6 bases and the J segment 2 bases; nucleotides outside the gene matches: 6. In DNA, the CDR3 is TGTGCCAGCAGACCTAAGGGGGCGAACTATGGCTACACCTTC. It codes for CASRPKGANYGYTF.

The chain uses TRBV11-2 and TRBJ1-1, with 10 bases fitting TRBD1. Trimming at V came to 1 base and at J to 4 bases, leaving 3 bases not matched to a gene. The CDR3 loop spans 15 amino acids. CDR1 SGHAT and CDR2 FQNNGV come from the germline V gene. The CDR3 nucleotides read TGTGCCAGCAGCTTAGGGACAGGGGGTGTCACTGAAGCTTTCTTT. This encodes CASSLGTGGVTEAFF.

This clone was counted a single time. The chain employs TRBV7-9 and TRBJ2-1; D is unclear. Germline lookup yields CDR1 SEHNR and CDR2 FQNEAQ (reference sequence). The CDR3 sequence is 12 residues long. The V gene lost 6 bases and the J gene lost 5 bases, with 8 bases spanning the gap. CDR3 DNA: TGTGCCAGCAGTATTTCTCACAATGAGCAGTTCTTC. Its protein is CASSISHNEQFF.

This clone occurred once. The chain couples TRBV7-7 to TRBJ1-1; the match to TRBD1 covers 8 bases. The CDR3 loop spans 17 amino acids. With 3 bases clipped from V and 5 bases from J, the junction kept 14 bases outside the gene matches. Germline V CDR1 and CDR2: SSHAT, FNYEAQ (reference sequence). The CDR3 sequence is CASSLAAGEQGETEAFF. The CDR3 nucleotides are TGTGCCAGCAGCTTGGCCGCGGGGGAACAGGGGGAGACTGAAGCTTTCTTT.

The gene calls are TRBV5-1 and TRBJ2-1; D is unclear. This CDR3 has 14 amino acids. Germline values: CDR1 SGHRS, CDR2 YFSETQ. V was pared by 5 bases and J by 6 bases, with 15 bases between. The CDR3 coding sequence is TGCGCCAGCAGACCGACAATCATGGCCAATGAGCAGTTCTTC. It is translated as CASRPTIMANEQFF.

The chain couples TRBV18 to TRBJ2-7; no definite D call. Trimming removed 3 bases at V and 0 bases at J, with 18 bases between. Germline CDR1 and CDR2: KGHSH and LQKENI. The CDR3 extends over 17 amino acids. The DNA for the CDR3 is TGTGCCAGCTCACCTAACAAGTTCGAAAGAAACTCCTACGAGCAGTACTTC. Its protein is CASSPNKFERNSYEQYF. Full variable domain (missing parts from reference TRBV18 and TRBJ2-7): NAGVMQNPRHLVRRRGQEARLRCSPMKGHSHVYWYRQLPEEGLKFMVYLQKENIIDESGMPKERFSAEFPKEGPSILRIQQVVRGDSAAYFCASSPNKFERNSYEQYFGPGTRLTVT.

The J gene is TRBJ1-2, the V gene TRBV5-4, with a tentative D call TRBD1 (5 bases). The CDR3 runs 14 residues. V shed 2 bases and J shed 4 bases, with 12 bases lying between them. Germline CDR1 is SGHNT and CDR2 is YYREEE (reference sequence). CDR3: CASSFGAGGYGYTF. As DNA, the CDR3 is TGTGCCAGCAGCTTCGGGGCCGGGGGCTATGGCTACACCTTC.

The rearrangement uses TRBV30 and TRBJ2-5, with D possibly TRBD1 on 5 matching bases. Germline V gives CDR1 GTSNPN, CDR2 SVGIG (reference sequence). V gave up 2 bases and J gave up 1 base, with 8 bases separating them. CDR3 length equals 13 residues. In DNA, the CDR3 is TGTGCCTGGAGTTCGGACACCCAAGAGACCCAGTACTTC. It translates to CAWSSDTQETQYF. The variable domain in full, with the rest retrieved from reference TRBV30 and TRBJ2-5, is SQTIHQWPATLVQPVGSPLSLECTVEGTSNPNLYWYRQAAGRGLQLLFYSVGIGQISSEVPQNLSASRPQDRQFILSSKKLLLSDSGFYLCAWSSDTQETQYFGPGTRLLVL.

The V gene is TRBV19, the J gene TRBJ1-4; D remains ambiguous. Germline CDR1 is LNHDA and CDR2 is SQIVND (reference sequence). The CDR3 extends over 16 amino acids. The ends were cut back, 4 bases at V and 6 bases at J, with 18 bases in the middle. The CDR3, as DNA: TGTGCCAGTAGTACATCGCGAGGGAATGGCGATGAAAAACTGTTTTTT. Protein: CASSTSRGNGDEKLFF.

This clone came up a few times. V usage is TRBV19 and J usage is TRBJ2-1; TRBD1 matches at 8 bases. This CDR3 comprises 15 residues. Germline assignment: CDR1 LNHDA and CDR2 SQIVND (reference sequence). Trimming at V came to 7 bases and at J to 4 bases, leaving 9 bases not matched to a gene. CDR3 in amino acids: CASKRFGQGYNEQFF. DNA for the CDR3: TGTGCCAGTAAAAGGTTCGGACAGGGTTACAATGAGCAGTTCTTC.

This clone was picked up one time. The chain carries TRBV19 and TRBJ1-2; D is possibly TRBD1 (5 bases). Trimming took off 8 bases at V and 4 bases at J, with 20 bases between the two ends. The germline V gene encodes CDR1 LNHDA and CDR2 SQIVND (reference sequence). The CDR3 length is 15 residues. The CDR3 region is CASQETAGPSYGYTF. The CDR3 region has the DNA TGTGCCAGTCAAGAGACGGCAGGGCCCTCCTATGGCTACACCTTC.

The CDR3 protein is CASSRTPPTSGYTF. CDR3 sequence (DNA): TGTGCCAGCAGTCGGACACCACCGACTAGTGGCTACACCTTC. J is TRBJ1-2 and V is TRBV6-5; D is possibly TRBD1 (5 bases). From germline, CDR1 is MNHEY and CDR2 SVGAGI. The ends were cut back, 5 bases at V and 7 bases at J, with 17 bases in the middle. The length of the CDR3 is 14 residues.

J is TRBJ2-3 and V is TRBV3-1 (or the pseudogene TRBV3-2); 12 bases align to TRBD2. This CDR3 is 16 amino acids long. Germline lookup yields CDR1 LGHDT and CDR2 YNNKEL (reference sequence). V was clipped by 1 base and J by 1 base; unmatched bases: 0. CDR3 in DNA: TGTGCCAGCAGCCAAGGACTAGCGGGGGGCACAGATACGCAGTATTTT. Translation gives CASSQGLAGGTDTQYF.

This clone appeared a few times. The chain carries TRBV12-3 or TRBV12-4 and TRBJ2-7; 11 positions match TRBD1. The CDR3 totals 13 residues. V lost 4 bases, J lost 7 bases, and 3 bases stayed unmatched. CDR3 protein: CASSWTGGAEQYF. CDR3 nucleotides: TGTGCCAGCAGTTGGACAGGGGGCGCTGAGCAGTACTTC.

The chain is built from TRBV5-1 and TRBJ1-6; the D is unclear. Germline lookup yields CDR1 SGHRS and CDR2 YFSETQ. The V and J ends lost 0 bases and 7 bases respectively, with 11 bases between them. The CDR3 is 15 residues long. The CDR3 DNA is TGCGCCAGCAGCTTGGGGCCAGAACCCAATTCACCCCTCCACTTT. It encodes CASSLGPEPNSPLHF. Based on the CDR3 plus reference TRBV5-1 and TRBJ1-6, the full variable domain is KAGVTQTPRYLIKTRGQQVTLSCSPISGHRSVSWYQQTPGQGLQFLFEYFSETQRNKGNFPGRFSGRQFSNSRSEMNVSTLELGDSALYLCASSLGPEPNSPLHFGNGTRLTVT.

This clone showed up just once. This chain joins TRBV6-6 and TRBJ1-3; the D gene is possibly TRBD1 (6 bases). The CDR3 has 13 amino acids. The V and J ends lost 6 bases and 3 bases respectively, with 9 bases between them. The V gene's germline CDR1 is MNHNY and CDR2 SVGAGI (reference sequence). The CDR3 DNA reads TGTGCCAGCAGCCCGGACAGTGGAAACACCATATATTTT. Protein sequence: CASSPDSGNTIYF.

The gene calls are TRBV5-6 and TRBJ1-3; TRBD1 matches at 8 bases. Trimming took 0 bases from V and 4 from J; bases not matched to a gene: 12. This CDR3 has 18 residues. Germline V gives CDR1 SGHDT, CDR2 YYEEEE. The CDR3 loop reads CASSLAGPGGVSGNTIYF. The CDR3 region has the DNA TGTGCCAGCAGCTTGGCCGGTCCAGGGGGCGTTTCGGGAAACACCATATATTTT.

The chain links TRBV20-1 to TRBJ1-5; 8 bases line up with TRBD1. The CDR3 spans 17 residues. V was pared by 3 bases and J by 4 bases, with 14 bases of the junction left unmatched. Germline V gives CDR1 DFQATT, CDR2 SNEGSKA (reference sequence). The CDR3 bases are TGCAGTGCTAGTGCCAGGGGGCAACAGGTTCCAAATCAGCCCCAGCATTTT. This codes for CSASARGQQVPNQPQHF.

The sample holds a few counts of this clone. The chain uses TRBV5-1 and TRBJ1-1; maybe TRBD1 (6 bases). The V end was cut by 5 bases, the J end by 5 bases, with 22 bases between. Germline CDR1 and CDR2: SGHRS and YFSETQ. The CDR3 has 16 amino acids. In DNA, the CDR3 is TGCGCCAGCAGTTCGCAACTGAGGGGGAGTGGGACTGAAGCTTTCTTT. This codes for CASSSQLRGSGTEAFF.